These 25 T cell receptor beta chains were sequenced from one sample in a study of early stage breast cancer tumors. This table comes from immunoSEQ multiplex PCR, and its TCRdb copy is limited to in-frame clones, with some not included. The sample comprises about 19,000 clones, around 83% of which are singletons, and 1.8% rests with the top ten. Sequenced sample: blood. The receptor source for this set is a person aged 65 to 85 with breast cancer.

The chain links TRBV6-5 to TRBJ2-7; tentatively, D is TRBD1 (6 bases). CDR1 MNHEY and CDR2 SVGAGI come from the germline V gene. The CDR3 has 12 residues. The V end was cut by 6 bases, the J end by 2 bases, with 8 bases between. CDR3 residues: CASRRDTYEQYF. Written as DNA, the CDR3 is TGTGCCAGCAGACGGGACACCTACGAGCAGTACTTC.

The V and J genes are TRBV29-1 and TRBJ2-6; 9 nucleotides line up with TRBD1. Losses at the gene ends were 6 bases for V and 0 bases for J; bases not matched to a gene: 3. Germline-derived CDR1 and CDR2 are SQVTM and ANQGSEA. CDR3 size: 15 residues. The CDR3 sequence is CSVGQGPSGANVLTF. CDR3 sequence (DNA): TGCAGCGTGGGACAGGGCCCCTCTGGGGCCAACGTCCTGACTTTC.

The rearrangement links TRBV28 to TRBJ2-5; 7 bases agree with TRBD1. The germline V gene has CDR1 MDHEN and CDR2 SYDVKM. J lost 7 bases, V lost 4 bases, and 18 bases had no gene match. This CDR3 comprises 17 residues. The CDR3: CASSYPIGTDIGGTQYF. The DNA for the CDR3 is TGTGCCAGCAGTTATCCTATCGGGACAGACATTGGGGGGACCCAGTACTTC.

The rearrangement joins TRBV15 to TRBJ1-6, with D unresolved. The V gene lost 4 bases and the J gene lost 7 bases, with 14 bases spanning the gap. This CDR3 region has 15 residues. Germline V gene data show CDR1 as LNHNV and CDR2 as YYDKDF (reference sequence). CDR3 sequence (DNA): TGTGCCACCAGCAATCCGGTGGGAGGCAATTCACCCCTCCACTTT. Protein sequence: CATSNPVGGNSPLHF.

Here the CDR3 reads CASSAGTGVNQPQHF. The CDR3 DNA is TGCGCCAGCAGCGCCGGGACAGGGGTCAATCAGCCCCAGCATTTT. The chain recombines TRBV5-1 with TRBJ1-5, with TRBD1 identical over 10 bases. The germline gives CDR1 SGHRS, CDR2 YFSETQ. V dropped 4 bases and J dropped 3; count of bases not matched to a gene: 4. This CDR3 has 15 amino acids.

The rearrangement joins TRBV5-6 to TRBJ1-2; 7 nucleotides match TRBD1. V shed 4 bases, J shed 1 base, and the junction held 10 bases outside the gene matches. Germline V gene lookup returns CDR1 SGHDT and CDR2 YYEEEE. This CDR3 region has 16 residues. The CDR3 DNA reads as TGTGCCAGCAGCCTGGACAGGTCGAAGCTTAACTATGGCTACACCTTC. This encodes CASSLDRSKLNYGYTF.

The V and J genes are TRBV29-1 and TRBJ2-2; D remains ambiguous. This CDR3 comprises 14 residues. Germline V gene sequence: CDR1 SQVTM, CDR2 ANQGSEA. V was cut by 4 bases and J by 2 bases, with 11 bases left in between. The CDR3 is CSVVLTPNTGELFF. CDR3 coding DNA: TGCAGCGTTGTTCTGACACCCAACACCGGGGAGCTGTTTTTT.

V is TRBV5-1 and J is TRBJ1-2; D possibly corresponds to TRBD1 (5 bases). The CDR3 is 15 amino acids. The V end lost 5 bases, the J end lost 1 base, and 15 bases lay between the germline ends. Germline assignment: CDR1 SGHRS and CDR2 YFSETQ. CDR3 nucleotides: TGCGCCAGCAGGCTACGACAGAACCTTAACTATGGCTACACCTTC. Translating gives CASRLRQNLNYGYTF.

This clone was seen just once. The rearrangement links TRBV4-1 to TRBJ2-4; 10 positions agree with TRBD2. Unmatched junction bases numbered 12, after V lost 4 bases and J lost 6 bases. The CDR3 has 17 residues. Looked up from germline, CDR1 is MGHRA and CDR2 is YSYEKL. The CDR3 DNA is TGCGCCAGCAGCCCCCTCTCAGCGGGGGGGAGCCGAAACATTCAGTACTTC. Translated, it gives CASSPLSAGGSRNIQYF.

The chain links TRBV7-2 to TRBJ1-2, with D possibly matching TRBD1 (6 bases). The CDR3 runs to 17 residues. In germline, CDR1 is SGHTA, CDR2 FQGNSA. The ends were cut back, 1 base at V and 2 bases at J, with 17 bases in the middle. The CDR3 region is CASSLETFTQGNYGYTF. Here the CDR3 DNA reads TGTGCCAGCAGCTTAGAGACCTTCACTCAGGGGAACTATGGCTACACCTTC.

The chain is built from TRBV27 and TRBJ1-1, with D perhaps TRBD1 (6 bases). Germline CDR1 MNHEY, CDR2 SMNVEV (reference sequence). The CDR3 is 15 residues long. V was pared by 3 bases and J by 5 bases, with 16 bases between. The CDR3 coding sequence is TGTGCCAGCAGTTTGGGCCTAGGGGGAAGTACTGAAGCTTTCTTT. Translating it yields CASSLGLGGSTEAFF.

This chain links TRBV16 with TRBJ1-5, with 7 bases identical to TRBD1. Germline V gene lookup returns CDR1 KGHSY and CDR2 FQNENV. CDR3 length equals 16 residues. The ends lost 1 base at V and 0 bases at J; junction bases unmatched: 3. CDR3 protein: CASSQYGDSSNQPQHF. The CDR3 nucleotides are TGTGCCAGCAGCCAATACGGGGACAGTAGCAATCAGCCCCAGCATTTT.

The chain joins TRBV2 to TRBJ2-7; 12 nucleotides agree with TRBD2. CDR1 and CDR2 (germline): SNHLY, FYNNEI. Losses at the gene ends were 1 base for V and 1 base for J; bases not matched to a gene: 8. This CDR3 comprises 18 residues. In DNA form, the CDR3 reads TGTGCCAGCAGTGAAGATCTAGCGGGGGGGCCGAAGTCCTACGAGCAGTACTTC. As protein: CASSEDLAGGPKSYEQYF.

This clone was counted a single time. The V and J genes are TRBV4-2 and TRBJ1-4; D is uncertain. This CDR3 region has 16 residues. V was trimmed by 0 bases and J by 1 base, leaving 9 bases between them. From germline, CDR1 is LGHNA and CDR2 YNFKEQ. DNA of the CDR3: TGTGCCAGCAGCCAAGATTCAACGGGAACTAATGAAAAACTGTTTTTT. It codes for CASSQDSTGTNEKLFF.

V usage is TRBV7-9 and J usage is TRBJ2-1; 8 bases are a match to TRBD1. The CDR3 is 15 residues long. V shed 1 base, J shed 4 bases, and the junction held 3 bases outside the gene matches. Germline values: CDR1 SEHNR, CDR2 FQNEAQ (reference sequence). The CDR3 sequence: CASSLDRGRYNEQFF. The DNA for the CDR3 is TGTGCCAGCAGCTTAGACAGGGGGAGATACAATGAGCAGTTCTTC.

V gene TRBV19 combines with J gene TRBJ1-5; D unclear. From germline, CDR1 is LNHDA and CDR2 SQIVND (reference sequence). The CDR3 has 16 amino acids. Trimming removed 1 base at V and 3 bases at J, with 13 bases between. CDR3 sequence: CASSIGRRTLNQPQHF. The CDR3 nucleotides read TGTGCCAGTAGTATAGGGAGGCGGACCCTCAATCAGCCCCAGCATTTT.

This clone showed up just once. The V and J genes are TRBV18 and TRBJ2-1; tentative D call: TRBD2 (7 bases). Germline lookup yields CDR1 KGHSH and CDR2 LQKENI. The CDR3 has 13 amino acids. V lost 3 bases to trimming and J lost 8 bases, with 11 bases between them. CDR3 residues: CASSPRGADEQFF. DNA of the CDR3: TGTGCCAGCTCACCCCGGGGGGCGGATGAGCAGTTCTTC.

This chain joins TRBV7-2 and TRBJ2-2, with a possible D match to TRBD1 (5 bases). This CDR3 comprises 13 residues. Germline assignment: CDR1 SGHTA and CDR2 FQGNSA. V lost 3 bases and J 6 bases, leaving 8 bases between the germline ends. The chain's CDR3 is CASSFTGPGELFF. The CDR3 bases are TGTGCCAGCAGCTTTACAGGCCCCGGGGAGCTGTTTTTT.

The rearrangement joins TRBV4-2 to TRBJ1-5; D call uncertain. Germline CDR1 and CDR2: LGHNA and YNFKEQ. This CDR3 is 15 amino acids long. With 2 bases removed from V and 0 bases from J, the gap between germline ends came to 8 bases. CDR3 DNA: TGTGCCAGCAGCCAATTCGTGTCTAGCAATCAGCCCCAGCATTTT. Translating gives CASSQFVSSNQPQHF.

V usage is TRBV6-5 and J usage is TRBJ1-4, with 7 positions matching TRBD1. CDR1 is MNHEY and CDR2 is SVGAGI in the germline V gene. The V and J ends lost 6 bases and 5 bases, in that order; junction bases with no gene match: 6. This CDR3 has 14 amino acids. In DNA form, the CDR3 reads TGTGCCAGCAGGGAGGGGGCGAACAATGAAAAACTGTTTTTT. Translated, it gives CASREGANNEKLFF.

The V and J genes are TRBV2 and TRBJ1-6, with D maybe TRBD1 (5 bases). CDR1 SNHLY and CDR2 FYNNEI come from the germline V gene. V was trimmed by 2 bases and J by 7 bases, leaving 9 bases between them. The CDR3 extends over 14 amino acids. The CDR3 region is CASSETGPNSPLHF. CDR3 nucleotide sequence: TGTGCCAGCAGTGAAACAGGTCCCAATTCACCCCTCCACTTT. Drawing the rest from reference TRBV2 and TRBJ1-6, the complete variable domain is EPEVTQTPSHQVTQMGQEVILRCVPISNHLYFYWYRQILGQKVEFLVSFYNNEISEKSEIFDDQFSVERPDGSNFTLKIRSTKLEDSAMYFCASSETGPNSPLHFGNGTRLTVT.

The V and J genes are TRBV11-3 and TRBJ2-2, with 8 nucleotides matching TRBD2. V lost 2 bases and J lost 0; bases outside the gene matches: 5. The CDR3 is 17 amino acids. The germline V gene has CDR1 SGHNT and CDR2 YENEEA. CDR3 in amino acids: CASSLSLAGANTGELFF. The CDR3 coding sequence is TGTGCCAGCAGCTTATCGCTAGCGGGCGCGAACACCGGGGAGCTGTTTTTT.

The rearrangement links TRBV28 to TRBJ1-2, with D unclear. The CDR3 sequence is 16 residues long. Trimming removed 5 bases from V and 7 bases from J, with 23 bases in between. Germline lookup yields CDR1 MDHEN and CDR2 SYDVKM. The chain's CDR3 is CASSPGGRTLESGYTF. The CDR3 DNA follows: TGTGCCAGCAGTCCGGGAGGGAGGACCTTAGAATCTGGCTACACCTTC.

This sequence joins TRBV5-1 and TRBJ2-3, with TRBD2 matching over 10 bases. The CDR3 consists of 20 residues. In germline, CDR1 is SGHRS, CDR2 YFSETQ. The ends lost 4 bases at V and 3 bases at J; junction bases unmatched: 20. CDR3 sequence (DNA): TGCGCCAGCAGCCTTGCATTCGGACTAGCGGCGGTTGGGCAAACAGATACGCAGTATTTT. Translating gives CASSLAFGLAAVGQTDTQYF.

The chain recombines TRBV2 with TRBJ2-1, with D unresolved. The V end lost 10 bases, the J end lost 7 bases, and 8 bases lay between the germline ends. The germline V gene encodes CDR1 SNHLY and CDR2 FYNNEI. The CDR3 totals 10 residues. CDR3 DNA sequence: TGTGCCATCTTCGGGAATGAGCAGTTCTTC. It yields the protein CAIFGNEQFF.